One and the same sample provided the 25 T cell receptor beta chains below, sequenced in a study of post-analysis software for immune sequencing data. Every TCR beta cDNA library bore unique molecular identifiers. Via MiXCR, TCRdb re-called the PCR reads, giving one row per CDR3 protein. The sample shows around 190,000 distinct CDR3 sequences, around 29% of them seen only once. For these receptors, no antigen is known. Study-wide results and limits: Patients carried a handful of TRBV segments more frequently than controls did, and TRBV5-6, TRBV5-1 and TRBV20-1 were among them.

The sample was blood. The receptors were gathered from a girl aged 2 to 17 with multiple sclerosis.

This clonotype was seen many times. The genes are TRBV7-8 and TRBJ2-5; 8 bases match TRBD2. V was pared by 6 bases and J by 5 bases, with 14 bases of the junction left unmatched. The CDR3 is made up of 16 amino acids. Germline-derived CDR1 and CDR2 are SGHVS and FQNEAQ. CDR3 sequence: CASRPTLRGAGETQYF. CDR3 DNA sequence: TGTGCCAGCAGACCCACGTTGCGGGGGGCGGGGGAGACCCAGTACTTC.

About this clonotype itself: Being one base from a much bigger clone, this may be a read error. The chain recombines TRBV10-3 with TRBJ1-2; no firm D call. The CDR3 consists of 13 residues. V lost 8 bases, J lost 4 bases, and 14 bases lay in between. Germline-derived CDR1 and CDR2 are ENHRY and SYGVKD. CDR3 in amino acids: CAIHPGVCYGYTF. The DNA of the CDR3 is TGTGCCATCCACCCTGGGGTTTGCTATGGCTACACCTTC.

This clonotype was seen many times. The chain links TRBV20-1 to TRBJ2-3; D is unresolved. CDR1 DFQATT and CDR2 SNEGSKA come from the germline V gene (reference sequence). V shed 0 bases and J shed 0 bases, with 13 bases lying between them. The CDR3 totals 16 residues. The CDR3 loop reads CSARDSRLASTDTQYF. CDR3 coding DNA: TGCAGTGCTAGAGATTCTCGTTTGGCTAGCACAGATACGCAGTATTTT.

This clonotype showed up just a few times. The chain links TRBV5-5 to TRBJ1-4, with D unresolved. The CDR3 is made up of 13 amino acids. Germline-derived CDR1 and CDR2 are SGHKS and YYEKEE (reference sequence). With 2 bases removed from V and 0 bases from J, the gap between germline ends came to 2 bases. The CDR3 protein is CASSFPTNEKLFF. CDR3 sequence (DNA): TGTGCCAGCAGCTTCCCAACTAATGAAAAACTGTTTTTT.

This clonotype was detected ten times or more. The chain couples TRBV28 to TRBJ1-2, with a weak D call TRBD1 (6 bases). The CDR3 contains 14 residues. V dropped 3 bases and J dropped 5 bases, with 13 bases sitting between them. Germline-derived CDR1 and CDR2 are MDHEN and SYDVKM. CDR3 region: CASSFHAQGYGYTF. The CDR3 coding sequence is TGTGCCAGCAGTTTTCACGCACAGGGATATGGCTACACCTTC.

The chain carries TRBV5-1 and TRBJ1-6; no clear D gene. The CDR3 contains 16 residues. The germline gives CDR1 SGHRS, CDR2 YFSETQ. Deletions cut 2 bases from V and 7 bases from J, with 16 bases between. In DNA form, the CDR3 reads TGCGCCAGCAGCTTTGCCGCCTTTGCGCGGAATTCACCCCTCCACTTT. It translates to CASSFAAFARNSPLHF.

This clonotype was detected a few times. V gene TRBV6-1 combines with J gene TRBJ1-2; 7 bases map to TRBD1. Per the germline V gene, CDR1 is MNHNS and CDR2 is SASEGT. Trimming removed 6 bases from V and 4 bases from J; junction bases left unmatched: 2. The CDR3 consists of 12 residues. The CDR3 sequence: CASRRDSYGYTF. Here the CDR3 DNA reads TGTGCCAGCAGGAGGGACAGCTATGGCTACACCTTC.

This chain connects TRBV2 to TRBJ2-1, with 9 bases aligning to TRBD1. V lost 6 bases and J lost 7; bases outside the gene matches: 10. Germline V gene lookup returns CDR1 SNHLY and CDR2 FYNNEI. There are 15 residues in the CDR3. CDR3: CASSLWDRVGNEQFF. The CDR3 region has the DNA TGTGCCAGCAGCCTCTGGGACAGGGTCGGAAATGAGCAGTTCTTC. Filled out from reference TRBV2 and TRBJ2-1, the complete variable domain reads EPEVTQTPSHQVTQMGQEVILRCVPISNHLYFYWYRQILGQKVEFLVSFYNNEISEKSEIFDDQFSVERPDGSNFTLKIRSTKLEDSAMYFCASSLWDRVGNEQFFGPGTRLTVL.

This clonotype has just a few counts. The chain joins TRBV20-1 to TRBJ1-5; no firm D call. Germline V gives CDR1 DFQATT, CDR2 SNEGSKA (reference sequence). V lost 1 base, J lost 0 bases, and 22 bases lay in between. The CDR3 spans 19 residues. This CDR3 reads CSARGIQAGGWVSNQPQHF. CDR3 DNA: TGCAGTGCTAGAGGGATTCAGGCAGGAGGGTGGGTTAGCAATCAGCCCCAGCATTTT.

This clonotype was counted at least ten times. The chain carries TRBV29-1 and TRBJ2-5, with a possible D match to TRBD1 (6 bases). Trimming left V 4 bases short and J 4 bases short, with 10 bases between. CDR3 length: 12 residues. Germline loops: CDR1 SQVTM, CDR2 ANQGSEA. DNA for the CDR3: TGCAGCGTTGGAGAGGGGGTAGAGACCCAGTACTTC. It codes for CSVGEGVETQYF.

The chain links TRBV12-3 or TRBV12-4 to TRBJ2-7; TRBD1 agrees at 8 bases. The CDR3 totals 14 residues. The V segment lost 6 bases and the J segment 6 bases; nucleotides outside the gene matches: 10. The CDR3 DNA reads TGTGCCAGCAGAGGGACAGGCGGCTCATCCGAGCAGTACTTC. Translation gives CASRGTGGSSEQYF.

As to this clonotype: A much larger clonotype is one base distant, so this may be a read error. The chain joins TRBV4-1 to TRBJ2-1, with D perhaps given as TRBD1 or TRBD2 (5 bases each). This CDR3 region has 15 residues. Germline loops: CDR1 MGHRA, CDR2 YSYEKL. CDR3 protein: CAGSPGRSSYNEQFF. The CDR3 DNA follows: TGCGCCGGCAGCCCGGGACGGTCCTCCTACAATGAGCAGTTCTTC.

The gene calls are TRBV5-5 and TRBJ1-2; D is unresolved. The CDR3 totals 16 residues. The V end was cut by 2 bases, the J end by 1 base, with 15 bases between. CDR1 is SGHKS, CDR2 YYEKEE, per germline (reference sequence). CDR3 nucleotide sequence: TGTGCCAGCAGCTTATCCTCCAGCGGGTTTAACTATGGCTACACCTTC. It translates to CASSLSSSGFNYGYTF.

The table lists this clonotype with many counts. This rearrangement joins TRBV20-1 to TRBJ2-7, with 8 bases lining up with TRBD2. V gave up 6 bases and J gave up 2 bases; unmatched junction bases: 12. The CDR3 runs 15 residues. Germline V gene sequence: CDR1 DFQATT, CDR2 SNEGSKA (reference sequence). CDR3 region: CSAPRGGQVTYEQYF. The CDR3 DNA is TGCAGTGCCCCCCGGGGGGGACAAGTAACCTACGAGCAGTACTTC.

The chain couples TRBV5-5 to TRBJ1-6, with D maybe TRBD1 (5 bases). Per germline, CDR1 SGHKS and CDR2 YYEKEE (reference sequence). The CDR3 is made up of 15 amino acids. Trimming removed 4 bases at V and 8 bases at J, with 16 bases between. The chain's CDR3 is CASSPIPGFDSPLHF. The CDR3 DNA reads as TGTGCCAGCAGCCCAATTCCAGGGTTTGATTCACCCCTCCACTTT.

A few counts support this clonotype. This chain uses TRBV28 with TRBJ2-2; the D gene could be TRBD1 or TRBD2 (5 bases each). V was clipped by 1 base and J by 3 bases, with 15 bases between them. Germline CDR1 MDHEN, CDR2 SYDVKM. This CDR3 has 17 residues. The CDR3 region has the DNA TGTGCCAGCAGTTTATTACTGGCCGGGGCGGACACCGGGGAGCTGTTTTTT. Translated, it gives CASSLLLAGADTGELFF. The variable domain in full, completed from reference TRBV28 and TRBJ2-2, reads DVKVTQSSRYLVKRTGEKVFLECVQDMDHENMFWYRQDPGLGLRLIYFSYDVKMKEKGDIPEGYSVSREKKERFSLILESASTNQTSMYLCASSLLLAGADTGELFFGEGSRLTVL.

Note on this clonotype: This could be a read error, since a much larger clone is one nucleotide away. The chain links TRBV5-1 to TRBJ2-5, with 9 bases identical to TRBD2. The CDR3 totals 19 residues. The germline V gene has CDR1 SGHRS and CDR2 YFSETQ. The J segment lost 4 bases and the V segment lost 7 bases, leaving 23 bases of the junction unmatched. For the CDR3, the DNA is TGCGCCAGCGGCCCCACCTCTAGCGGGAACCCTGGACGTTTAGAGACCCAGTACTTC. Its translation: CASGPTSSGNPGRLETQYF.

The sample holds many counts of this clonotype. This rearrangement joins TRBV29-1 to TRBJ1-2; D is ambiguous. V was pared by 4 bases and J by 2 bases, with 14 bases between. This CDR3 comprises 14 residues. CDR1 is SQVTM and CDR2 is ANQGSEA in the germline V gene. CDR3 bases: TGCAGCGTTGTTGGGCCGGTTCGAAACTATGGCTACACCTTC. Protein sequence: CSVVGPVRNYGYTF.

In this sample, this clonotype turned up a few times. This chain connects TRBV4-1 to TRBJ2-1; 9 nucleotides line up with TRBD2. The germline V gene encodes CDR1 MGHRA and CDR2 YSYEKL. Trimming at V came to 5 bases and at J to 4 bases, leaving 15 bases not matched to a gene. The CDR3 is 18 amino acids. CDR3: CASSERNGGGALYNEQFF. Here the CDR3 DNA reads TGCGCCAGCAGCGAACGCAATGGCGGGGGGGCCCTATACAATGAGCAGTTCTTC.

Comment on this clonotype: One end of the junction is discordant with germline, which a read error may explain. The chain combines TRBV4-1 with TRBJ2-1, with a tentative D call TRBD2 (7 bases). The V gene's germline CDR1 is MGHRA and CDR2 YSYEKL. The CDR3 covers 18 residues. Here the CDR3 DNA reads TGCGCCAGCAACCAAGTTCTAACGGGGGGCGAATGGGGAGAGACCCAGTTCTTC. This encodes CASNQVLTGGEWGETQFF.

This clonotype has only a few counts. This chain links TRBV6-2 or TRBV6-3 with TRBJ2-1; 8 bases align to TRBD1. The germline V gene encodes CDR1 MNHEY and CDR2 SVGEGT. The CDR3 runs to 14 residues. The V gene end was trimmed by 7 bases and the J gene end by 0 bases; junction bases not matched to a gene: 2. The CDR3 reads CASTDRGSYNEQFF. For the CDR3, the DNA is TGTGCCAGCACCGACAGGGGCTCCTACAATGAGCAGTTCTTC.

The chain carries TRBV29-1 and TRBJ2-7; 9 bases agree with TRBD1. J was trimmed by 5 bases and V by 2 bases; bases with no gene match: 7. The CDR3 extends over 14 amino acids. The V gene's germline CDR1 is SQVTM and CDR2 ANQGSEA. CDR3: CSVELGQGFHEQYF. Here the CDR3 DNA reads TGCAGCGTTGAATTGGGACAGGGTTTCCACGAGCAGTACTTC.

V and J are TRBV3-1 and TRBJ2-1; D ambiguous. V lost 4 bases, J lost 6 bases, and 16 bases lay in between. Germline loops: CDR1 LGHDT, CDR2 YNNKEL (reference sequence). The CDR3 contains 15 residues. In DNA, the CDR3 is TGTGCCAGCAGCCTATCGGCAATAGGGTTCAATGAGCAGTTCTTC. Residues: CASSLSAIGFNEQFF.

This chain uses TRBV27 with TRBJ2-7, with D possibly matching TRBD2 (5 bases). The CDR3 consists of 13 residues. Trimming left V 7 bases short and J 2 bases short, with 12 bases between. The germline gives CDR1 MNHEY, CDR2 SMNVEV (reference sequence). DNA for the CDR3: TGTGCCAGCACGAGCGGATTAACCTACGAGCAGTACTTC. Its protein product is CASTSGLTYEQYF.

About this clonotype itself: A read error may explain this, as a much larger clone is one base away. The chain recombines TRBV28 with TRBJ2-1; possibly TRBD1 for D (6 bases). The V gene's germline CDR1 is MDHEN and CDR2 SYDVKM. This CDR3 spans 14 amino acids. The CDR3 nucleotides read TGTGCCAGCAGTTTAAGGGGGTCCTGCAATGAGCAGTTCTTC. Residues: CASSLRGSCNEQFF.